This TCR beta chain is drawn from a study of T-cell memory formation after mild COVID-19. The V gene end was trimmed by 6 bases and the J gene end by 3 bases; junction bases not matched to a gene: 6. This CDR3 region has 14 residues. Germline V CDR1 and CDR2: MNHNY, SVGAGI (reference sequence). Study-wide findings and caveats: Whereas later expanders leaned CD4+, clones contracting day 15 to 85 showed a balanced CD4/CD8 makeup. Second-wave clones with a day 37 peak had unconfirmed SARS-CoV-2 specificity. CM and EM subsets held most contracting CD4+ clones; EMRA held CD8+ ones.

About this clonotype: The antigen remains undetermined.

TCRdb used MiXCR to reprocess the 5' RACE reads, holding one entry per CDR3 protein. The sample includes 450,000 or so distinct CDR3 sequences, 25% seen only once; the top ten take under 15%. This sequence was found in an adult woman who had mild COVID-19 (a few samples of this study predate the infection). Cell type and time point are not known. Sequencing was carried out using PBMCs or a T cell subset sorted from them (not recorded which). The chain employs TRBV6-6 and TRBJ1-2, with 8 bases matching TRBD1. The CDR3 bases are TGTGCCAGCAGCCTCTCGACAGGGGACTATGGCTACACCTTC. Translating it yields CASSLSTGDYGYTF.